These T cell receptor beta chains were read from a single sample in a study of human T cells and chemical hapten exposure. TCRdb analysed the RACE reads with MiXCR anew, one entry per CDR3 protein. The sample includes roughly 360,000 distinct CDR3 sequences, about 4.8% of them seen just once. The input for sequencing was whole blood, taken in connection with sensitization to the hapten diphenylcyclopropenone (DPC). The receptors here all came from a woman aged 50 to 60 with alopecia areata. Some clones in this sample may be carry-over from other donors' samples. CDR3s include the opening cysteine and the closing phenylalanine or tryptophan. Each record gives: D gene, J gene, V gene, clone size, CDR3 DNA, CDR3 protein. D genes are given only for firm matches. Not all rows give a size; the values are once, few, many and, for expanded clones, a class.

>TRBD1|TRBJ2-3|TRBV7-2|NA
TGTGCCAGCAGCTTAGAGGGACAGGTCTCCACAGATACGCAGTATTTT
CASSLEGQVSTDTQYF
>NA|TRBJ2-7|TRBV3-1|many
TGTGCCAGCAGCCCAATCCACCGACAGAGCTACGAGCAGTACTTC
CASSPIHRQSYEQYF
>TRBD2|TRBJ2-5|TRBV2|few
TGTGCCGTCAAGGGGCTAGCGGGGGAAGAGACCCAGTACTTC
CAVKGLAGEETQYF
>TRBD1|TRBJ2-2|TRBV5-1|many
TGCGCCAGCAGCTTGACGGGACAGGGGTCTGGCACCGGGGAGCTGTTTTTT
CASSLTGQGSGTGELFF
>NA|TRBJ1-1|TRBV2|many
TGTGCCAGCAGTGAATCCCGGACCTTTTTGAACACTGAAGCTTTCTTT
CASSESRTFLNTEAFF
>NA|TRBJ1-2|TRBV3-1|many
TGTGCCAGCAGCCACGGGCCAGGCGACTATGGCTACACCTTC
CASSHGPGDYGYTF
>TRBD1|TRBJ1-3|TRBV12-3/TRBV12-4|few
TGTGCCAGCAGTGCCGGGACAGCTCCTTTTAGCTCTGGAAACACCATATATTTT
CASSAGTAPFSSGNTIYF
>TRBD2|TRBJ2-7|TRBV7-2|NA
TGTGCCAGCAGCTCCGGGACTAGCGGGATTGTCAGGAACGAGCAGTACTTC
CASSSGTSGIVRNEQYF
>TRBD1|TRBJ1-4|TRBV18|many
TGTGCCAGCTCACCACCGAACAGGGGGAATGAAAAACTGTTTTTT
CASSPPNRGNEKLFF
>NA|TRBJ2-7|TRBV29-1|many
TGCAGCGTCCAGGCGGGAAGGGGTTACGAGCAGTACTTC
CSVQAGRGYEQYF
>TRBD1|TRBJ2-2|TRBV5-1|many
TGCGCCAGCAGCTCCGGGACAGGGACCGGGGAGCTGTTTTTT
CASSSGTGTGELFF
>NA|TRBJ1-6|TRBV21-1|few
TGTGCCAGCAGATCACCCCTCCACTTT
CASRSPLHF
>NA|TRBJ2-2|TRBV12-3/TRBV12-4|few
TGTGCCAGCAGTCCCCGGCTGAACACCGGGGAGCTGTTTTTT
CASSPRLNTGELFF
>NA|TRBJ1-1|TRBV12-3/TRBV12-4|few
TGTGCCAGCAGTTTTGGCAGGGCAACTGAAGCTTTCTTT
CASSFGRATEAFF
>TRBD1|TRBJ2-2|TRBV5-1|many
TGCGCCATACAGGGGGACGGCAAGAACACCGGGGAGCTGTTTTTT
CAIQGDGKNTGELFF
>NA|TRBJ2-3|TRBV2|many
TGTGCCAGCAGTGCCTTTAGCTCCGCAGATACGCAGTATTTT
CASSAFSSADTQYF
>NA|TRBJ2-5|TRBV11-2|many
TGTGCCAGCAGCTCCGCGGGGGCCGGCCTCCAAGAGACCCAGTACTTC
CASSSAGAGLQETQYF
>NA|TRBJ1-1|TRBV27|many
TGTGCCAGCAGTTTATCCTTCCGGGGCGAAGCTTTCTTT
CASSLSFRGEAFF
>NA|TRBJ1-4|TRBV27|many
TGTGCCAGCAGTCCCGCCGAGGACAGATATAATGAAAAACTGTTTTTT
CASSPAEDRYNEKLFF
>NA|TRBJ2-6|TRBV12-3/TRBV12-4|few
TGTGCCAGCCGGCGGAGTAGCGTCCTGACTTTC
CASRRSSVLTF
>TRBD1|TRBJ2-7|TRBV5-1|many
TGCGCCAGCAGCTTGACGGGACAGGGGAACCCCGAGCAGTACTTC
CASSLTGQGNPEQYF
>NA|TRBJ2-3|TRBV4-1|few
TGCGCCAGCAGCCAAGATCCCATGGCGGCCCAGAGGGAAATAGATACGCAGTATTTT
CASSQDPMAAQREIDTQYF
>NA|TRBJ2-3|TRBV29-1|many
TGCAGCGTTATTACAGGCACAGATACGCAGTATTTT
CSVITGTDTQYF
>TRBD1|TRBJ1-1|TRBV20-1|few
TGCAGTGCTAGATCCAGGGGGGGACAGGGGCCGATGAACACTGAAGCTTTCTTT
CSARSRGGQGPMNTEAFF
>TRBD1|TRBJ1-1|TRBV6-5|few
TGTGCCAGCAGCGCTCTTACGGCAGGGGGCTCCCCCAAAGCTTTCTTT
CASSALTAGGSPKAFF
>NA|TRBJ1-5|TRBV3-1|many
TGTGCCAGCAGCCAAGATTTGGGTACATCGTGCGAGCATTTT
CASSQDLGTSCEHF
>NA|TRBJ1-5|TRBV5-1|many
TGCGCCAGCAGCTTGGTCGGAGATCGCAATCAGCCCCAGCATTTT
CASSLVGDRNQPQHF
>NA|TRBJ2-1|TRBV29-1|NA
TGCAGCGCACCCGCACGCTACAATGAGCAGTTCTTC
CSAPARYNEQFF
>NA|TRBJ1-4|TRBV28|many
TGTGCCAGCAGTCTGGGCAGGTATTATGAAAAACTGTTTTTT
CASSLGRYYEKLFF
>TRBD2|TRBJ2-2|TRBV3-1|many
TGTGCCAGCAGTCGAGCGGGGCCGAACACCGGGGAGCTGTTTTTT
CASSRAGPNTGELFF
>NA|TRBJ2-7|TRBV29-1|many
TGCAGCGTTGCGAGGGGCGGCCCATCCTACGAGCAGTACTTC
CSVARGGPSYEQYF
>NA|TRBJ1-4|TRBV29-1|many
TGCAGCGTCCGCGGGCAATCGTCTGAAAAACTGTTTTTT
CSVRGQSSEKLFF